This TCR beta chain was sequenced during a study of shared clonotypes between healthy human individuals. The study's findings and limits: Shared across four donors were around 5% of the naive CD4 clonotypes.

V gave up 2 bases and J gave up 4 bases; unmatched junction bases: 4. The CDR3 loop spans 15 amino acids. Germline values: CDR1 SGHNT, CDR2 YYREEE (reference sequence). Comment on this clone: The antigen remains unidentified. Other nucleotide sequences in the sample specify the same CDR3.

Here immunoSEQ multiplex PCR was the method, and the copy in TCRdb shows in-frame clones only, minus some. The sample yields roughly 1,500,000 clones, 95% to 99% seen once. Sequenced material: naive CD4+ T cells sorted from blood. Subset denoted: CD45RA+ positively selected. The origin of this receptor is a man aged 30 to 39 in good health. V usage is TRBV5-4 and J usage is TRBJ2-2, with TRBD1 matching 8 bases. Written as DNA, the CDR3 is TGTGCCAGCAGCTTAGGACAGGGCGGCACCGGGGAGCTGTTTTTT. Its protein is CASSLGQGGTGELFF.